Presented here are 17 T cell receptor beta chains from one specimen sequenced in a study of OX40 agonist ivuxolimab in advanced cancers. Some clones are missing from TCRdb's copy, which holds only in-frame ones; the method was immunoSEQ multiplex PCR. The sample has fewer than 55,000 clones; about nine tenths are singletons. The sequenced sample was CD4+ or CD8+ T cells sorted from blood, obtained in a trial of the OX40 agonist ivuxolimab. The source of these receptors is an adult with an advanced solid tumor such as melanoma, head and neck, liver or kidney cancer.

There are a few counts of this clone. V usage is TRBV2 and J usage is TRBJ2-7; no firm D call. The germline V gene encodes CDR1 SNHLY and CDR2 FYNNEI. The V and J ends lost 6 bases and 3 bases respectively, with 9 bases between them. This CDR3 is built from 12 residues. In DNA form, the CDR3 reads TGTGCCAGCAGGGATTTTAGCTACGAGCAGTACTTC. Protein sequence: CASRDFSYEQYF.

Here the CDR3 reads CASSPPESRSTEAFF. Here the CDR3 DNA reads TGTGCCAGCTCACCACCGGAGTCCAGGAGCACTGAAGCTTTCTTT. The gene calls are TRBV18 and TRBJ1-1; no reliable D call. Germline V lookup: CDR1 KGHSH, CDR2 LQKENI. Trimming pared 0 bases from V and 4 bases from J, leaving 12 bases between. The CDR3 spans 15 residues.

This clone appeared a single time. This rearrangement joins TRBV7-9 to TRBJ2-1, with 7 bases identical to TRBD2. This CDR3 region has 19 residues. In germline, CDR1 is SEHNR, CDR2 FQNEAQ (reference sequence). V gave up 2 bases and J gave up 0 bases; unmatched junction bases: 13. The CDR3 sequence is CASSLRTTWGGSSYNEQFF. As DNA, the CDR3 is TGTGCCAGCAGCTTAAGGACTACGTGGGGCGGGAGCTCCTACAATGAGCAGTTCTTC. The entire variable domain, with the rest obtained from reference TRBV7-9 and TRBJ2-1, is as follows: DTGVSQNPRHKITKRGQNVTFRCDPISEHNRLYWYRQTLGQGPEFLTYFQNEAQLEKSRLLSDRFSAERPKGSFSTLEIQRTEQGDSAMYLCASSLRTTWGGSSYNEQFFGPGTRLTVL.

The gene calls are TRBV19 and TRBJ1-1; 10 bases fit TRBD1. This CDR3 contains 17 residues. From germline, CDR1 is LNHDA and CDR2 SQIVND (reference sequence). J gave up 0 bases and V 5 bases, and 9 bases lay outside the gene matches. CDR3 DNA: TGTGCCAGTAGTTTCCGAGGACAGGGGGTAATGAACACTGAAGCTTTCTTT. It yields the protein CASSFRGQGVMNTEAFF.

A single count supports this clone. The chain has TRBV2 and TRBJ2-7, with 9 positions matching TRBD2. Germline V gives CDR1 SNHLY, CDR2 FYNNEI. V was clipped by 8 bases and J by 3 bases; unmatched bases: 11. The CDR3 has 15 residues. This CDR3 reads CASRLRTSVNYEQYF. The CDR3 nucleotides read TGTGCCAGCCGCCTCAGGACTAGCGTTAACTACGAGCAGTACTTC.

In nucleotides, the CDR3 is TGTGCCAGTAGTTCCCGGACAGGGGGCAATGAGCAGTTCTTC. Translating it yields CASSSRTGGNEQFF. The rearrangement links TRBV19 to TRBJ2-1; TRBD1 matches at 10 bases. The germline CDR1 and CDR2 sequences are LNHDA and SQIVND (reference sequence). The CDR3 length is 14 residues. The trim removed 5 bases at V and 6 bases at J, leaving 4 bases unmatched.

The chain recombines TRBV5-1 with TRBJ2-7, with D maybe TRBD2 (5 bases). Germline CDR1 SGHRS, CDR2 YFSETQ. This CDR3 spans 14 amino acids. CDR3 DNA: TGTGCCAGCAGCTTCCGAGGTGTGAGGGTCGAGCAGTACGTC. It encodes CASSFRGVRVEQYV.

A remark on this clone: Compared with germline, one end of the junction differs, possibly owing to a read error. This chain uses TRBV2 with TRBJ1-2, with TRBD1 matching 8 bases. The V gene's germline CDR1 is SNHLY and CDR2 FYNNEI. This CDR3 is 15 amino acids long. CDR3 coding DNA: TGTGCCAGCAGGGAAGGACAGGGTCGGGGTTATGGCTACACCTTC. Protein: CASREGQGRGYGYTF.

The chain employs TRBV28 and TRBJ1-4; D might be TRBD1 (5 bases). Between the trimmed V and J ends, which lost 5 bases and 7 bases, there was a span of 17 bases. The germline V gene has CDR1 MDHEN and CDR2 SYDVKM. The CDR3 is 15 residues long. The CDR3 is CASSPPGGGSEKLFF. CDR3 bases: TGTGCCAGCAGTCCCCCCGGTGGGGGAAGTGAAAAACTGTTTTTT.

On this clone itself: Other DNA sequences within the sample encode an identical CDR3. The chain joins TRBV4-2 to TRBJ1-2; no definite D call. V dropped 5 bases and J dropped 2 bases, with 15 bases sitting between them. The CDR3 loop spans 15 amino acids. The germline V gene has CDR1 LGHNA and CDR2 YNFKEQ. CDR3 region: CASSIDPTTNYGYTF. CDR3 DNA sequence: TGTGCCAGCAGCATCGACCCGACAACGAACTATGGCTACACCTTC.

The chain couples TRBV5-6 to TRBJ1-2; TRBD1 matches 11 bases. Trimming removed 6 bases from V and 7 bases from J; junction bases left unmatched: 8. The CDR3 contains 14 residues. The V gene's germline CDR1 is SGHDT and CDR2 YYEEEE. Written as DNA, the CDR3 is TGTGCCAGCATGGACAGGGGGCGCTCGGGTGGCTACACCTTC. Encoded protein: CASMDRGRSGGYTF.

The gene calls are TRBV11-1 and TRBJ2-3, with 13 positions matching TRBD2. The junction had 8 bases not matched to a gene; V was cut back by 5 bases and J by 0 bases. The CDR3 has 18 residues. Germline V CDR1 and CDR2: SGHAT, FQDESV (reference sequence). The CDR3 spells CASSHTSGGAESTDTQYF. DNA of the CDR3: TGTGCCAGCAGCCATACTAGCGGGGGGGCCGAAAGCACAGATACGCAGTATTTT.

The rearrangement joins TRBV5-1 to TRBJ1-4, with D possibly TRBD1 on 6 matching bases. Germline V gives CDR1 SGHRS, CDR2 YFSETQ. Trimming removed 5 bases from V and 0 bases from J, with 14 bases in between. The CDR3 covers 16 residues. This CDR3 reads CASRPKGGSTNEKLFF. The CDR3 DNA follows: TGCGCCAGCAGACCCAAAGGGGGGTCAACTAATGAAAAACTGTTTTTT.

This chain links TRBV6-5 with TRBJ1-1; D call uncertain. The CDR3 runs 14 residues. The V and J ends lost 7 bases and 0 bases respectively, with 12 bases between them. The V gene's germline CDR1 is MNHEY and CDR2 SVGAGI. The CDR3 nucleotides are TGTGCCAGCACTTCCGGACGGATGAACACTGAAGCTTTCTTT. This translates into CASTSGRMNTEAFF.

This rearrangement joins TRBV29-1 to TRBJ1-1; D perhaps matches TRBD1 (6 bases). This CDR3 contains 15 residues. Trimming shortened V by 5 bases and J by 6 bases, and 22 bases separated the two germline ends. CDR1 is SQVTM and CDR2 is ANQGSEA in the germline V gene. CDR3 amino acids: CSVFSPGQAKSEAFF. CDR3 coding DNA: TGCAGCGTTTTTTCACCGGGACAAGCAAAGTCTGAAGCTTTCTTT.

The V and J genes are TRBV5-4 and TRBJ1-2; TRBD1 aligns across 7 bases. Germline CDR1 is SGHNT and CDR2 is YYREEE (reference sequence). J lost 6 bases, V lost 0 bases, and 5 bases had no gene match. The CDR3 is 14 amino acids. CDR3 sequence: CASSLARQGDGYTF. The CDR3 bases are TGTGCCAGCAGCTTGGCCAGACAGGGAGATGGCTACACCTTC.

The chain employs TRBV7-6 and TRBJ2-3, with 7 bases matching TRBD2. Germline-derived CDR1 and CDR2 are SGHVS and FNYEAQ. V shed 5 bases and J 2 bases; nucleotides not matched to a gene: 4. The CDR3 is 14 amino acids. The CDR3 here is CASSPTSNTDTQYF. The CDR3 DNA sequence: TGTGCCAGCAGCCCGACTAGCAACACAGATACGCAGTATTTT.